The T cell receptor (beta chain) described here comes from a study of control samples from healthy donors and cancer patients. Only in-frame clones appear in the TCRdb table, and some are missing; sequencing was by immunoSEQ multiplex PCR. The repertoire holds some 57,000 clones, with 95% to 96% as singletons. CDR3 length: 15 residues. Germline values: CDR1 LNHDA, CDR2 SQIVND (reference sequence). V shed 1 base and J shed 0 bases, with 10 bases lying between them. The source of this sequence is a woman aged 25 to 45 in good health. Sequences were obtained from blood. The chain has TRBV19 and TRBJ2-7, with D uncertain. The CDR3 loop is CASSIGIQSSYEQYF. In nucleotides, the CDR3 is TGTGCCAGTAGTATAGGGATACAGAGCTCCTACGAGCAGTACTTC.